The rows below give T cell receptor beta chains drawn from one sample of a study of blood T cell repertoires in COVID-19. The repertoire was sequenced with immunoSEQ multiplex PCR; TCRdb's copy has only in-frame clones and lacks some. In the table there are tens of thousands of clones, approximately 80% of which are singletons. The sequenced sample consisted of peripheral blood. All receptors come from a human donor in a cohort sampled during active COVID-19. The conserved cysteine and the conserved F or W are not part of the CDR3 here.

V,J,CDR3
TRBV7-2,TRBJ2-3,ASSPKLSGGFTDTQY
TRBV6-5,TRBJ2-7,AMAGTIYSREQY
TRBV27,TRBJ2-1,ASSFRTGRGYGNEQF
TRBV12-5,TRBJ2-1,ASARTAGLPSYNEQF
TRBV28,TRBJ1-2,ASSLSGSGYT
TRBV9,TRBJ1-2,ASSEGTGDYGYT
TRBV14,TRBJ2-7,ASSLRTGTYEQY
TRBV28,TRBJ2-7,ASSRGSPREQY
TRBV5-1,TRBJ1-6,ASSLRQGGNSPLH
TRBV29-1,TRBJ1-1,SVAPGQNTEAF
TRBV29-1,TRBJ2-1,SVEGSSYNEQF
TRBV6-4,TRBJ1-1,ASSLSSDKNTEAF
TRBV2,TRBJ1-1,ASRGQGGNTEAF
TRBV10-1,TRBJ1-2,ANLRRGYT
TRBV19,TRBJ1-4,ASSIPGTWNEKLF
TRBV5-6,TRBJ2-2,ASSSFLRGINTGELF